This TCR beta chain was identified during a study of monozygotic twins with inflammatory bowel disease. Study-level results: For repertoire similarity, concordant twins did not differ from discordant twins, possibly because power was limited.

With no T cell sorting beforehand, total RNA was isolated from whole blood. Per the germline V gene, CDR1 is MDHEN and CDR2 is SYDVKM. This CDR3 is built from 18 residues. On this clonotype itself: Its target is unknown.

TCRdb reprocessed the 5' RACE reads and stores each CDR3 protein as one record, lacking DNA. The sample holds about 160,000 distinct CDR3 sequences. The chain carries TRBV28 and TRBJ2-2; TCRdb designates TRBD1, a call that cannot be tested without DNA. This sequence originates from a human donor with ulcerative colitis or Crohn's disease, or a healthy co-twin of an affected twin (not recorded which). The sample was blood. CDR3 loop: CASSLWVRGTDNTGELFF. The full variable domain, rest sourced from reference TRBV28 and TRBJ2-2, is DVKVTQSSRYLVKRTGEKVFLECVQDMDHENMFWYRQDPGLGLRLIYFSYDVKMKEKGDIPEGYSVSREKKERFSLILESASTNQTSMYLCASSLWVRGTDNTGELFFGEGSRLTVL.